This T cell receptor beta chain came from a study of T cell repertoires in cytomegalovirus infection. This clonotype was found many times. Its antigen is unidentified. The CDR3 is 14 residues long. Trimming stripped 4 bases from V and 4 bases from J, with 11 bases between. MiXCR, applied by TCRdb to the reads, yields one record per CDR3 protein. The sample yields about 110,000 distinct CDR3 sequences, about 33% seen once. The chain couples TRBV12-3 or TRBV12-4 to TRBJ1-5; D may be TRBD1 (6 bases). The source is a human donor in good health (CMV status not recorded). Some clones in this sample may be carry-over from other donors' samples. Sequences were derived from CD8+ T cells from cultured PBMCs, sampled from culture after CMV antigen stimulation. The DNA for the CDR3 is TGTGCCAGCAGTTGGTGGGGGCCAAATCAGCCCCAGCATTTT. Amino acid sequence: CASSWWGPNQPQHF.